A single sample gave rise to the 32 T cell receptor beta chains below, sequenced in a study of blood T cell repertoires in COVID-19. Measured with immunoSEQ multiplex PCR; TCRdb has only the in-frame clones, and not every one. The sample includes approximately 160,000 clones, around 90% of them seen just once. Sequenced sample: peripheral blood. These receptors all stem from a man between 60 and 70 years old with active or convalescent COVID-19.

The genes are TRBV7-2 and TRBJ2-1; 9 nucleotides agree with TRBD1. Germline V gene sequence: CDR1 SGHTA, CDR2 FQGNSA. V lost 5 bases and J lost 3; bases outside the gene matches: 5. CDR3 size: 15 residues. CDR3 protein: CASSRDRDLYNEQFF. The DNA for the CDR3 is TGTGCCAGCAGCCGGGACAGGGACCTCTACAATGAGCAGTTCTTC.

The CDR3 sequence: CASSPLPYPTLRLAGASDEQFF. DNA of the CDR3: TGTGCCAGCAGCCCCCTACCCTATCCCACCCTCCGCCTAGCGGGGGCTAGCGATGAGCAGTTCTTC. V usage is TRBV4-2 and J usage is TRBJ2-1; 10 nucleotides line up with TRBD2. V lost 4 bases and J lost 8; bases outside the gene matches: 29. The CDR3 is 22 residues long. Germline lookup yields CDR1 LGHNA and CDR2 YNFKEQ.

Comment on this clone: The same CDR3 can be traced to other DNA sequences in this sample. J is TRBJ1-1 and V is TRBV3-1 (or the pseudogene TRBV3-2); TRBD1 is a possible D gene (6 bases). The germline V gene has CDR1 LGHDT and CDR2 YNNKEL (reference sequence). This CDR3 is built from 13 residues. Between the trimmed V and J ends, which lost 3 bases and 4 bases, there was a span of 9 bases. CDR3 sequence reads: CASSQQGSTEAFF. The DNA of the CDR3 is TGTGCCAGCAGCCAGCAGGGGAGCACTGAAGCTTTCTTT.

The V call is TRBV2, the J call TRBJ2-7, with 9 bases aligning to TRBD1. The ends lost 2 bases at V and 11 bases at J; junction bases unmatched: 4. The CDR3 contains 12 residues. Germline-derived CDR1 and CDR2 are SNHLY and FYNNEI. CDR3 residues: CASSEQGQGKYF. For the CDR3, the DNA is TGTGCCAGCAGTGAACAGGGACAGGGCAAGTACTTC.

The J gene is TRBJ1-4, the V gene TRBV10-2, with 8 bases aligning to TRBD1. The CDR3 loop spans 15 amino acids. V gave up 6 bases and J gave up 8 bases; unmatched junction bases: 11. CDR1 is WSHSY, CDR2 SAAADI, per germline. The DNA of the CDR3 is TGCGCCAGCAGCAGCCCCGACAGGGGCGACGAAAAACTGTTTTTT. Protein: CASSSPDRGDEKLFF.

This chain joins TRBV27 and TRBJ2-7; 7 bases are a match to TRBD2. This CDR3 is 13 amino acids long. Germline V lookup: CDR1 MNHEY, CDR2 SMNVEV (reference sequence). The V segment lost 4 bases and the J segment 2 bases; nucleotides outside the gene matches: 2. The CDR3 DNA sequence: TGTGCCAGCAGTTGGGGGGGAACCTACGAGCAGTACTTC. This codes for CASSWGGTYEQYF.

The chain links TRBV7-9 to TRBJ1-6; 8 bases match TRBD1. This CDR3 spans 16 amino acids. After removal of 5 bases from V and 9 bases from J, the junction contained 12 bases not matched to a gene. Germline values: CDR1 SEHNR, CDR2 FQNEAQ (reference sequence). The CDR3, as DNA: TGTGCCAGCAGCCCGGACAGGGCAGTTGGTAGTTCACCCCTCCACTTT. Amino acids: CASSPDRAVGSSPLHF.

The chain links TRBV4-1 to TRBJ2-3; maybe TRBD2 (5 bases). CDR1 and CDR2 from the germline V gene are MGHRA and YSYEKL. The CDR3 is 15 residues long. Trimming took off 0 bases at V and 4 bases at J, with 11 bases between the two ends. CDR3 residues: CASSQEGVMADTQYF. The CDR3 DNA sequence: TGCGCCAGCAGCCAAGAGGGAGTCATGGCAGATACGCAGTATTTT.

This clone was counted between two and nine times. This rearrangement joins TRBV5-1 to TRBJ1-4; 7 bases are shared with TRBD1. Germline trimming cut 6 bases from V and 1 base from J; bases unmatched to any gene: 6. Germline loops: CDR1 SGHRS, CDR2 YFSETQ. The CDR3 extends over 15 amino acids. The CDR3 sequence is CASNQGGLTNEKLFF. In nucleotides, the CDR3 is TGCGCCAGCAATCAGGGGGGTCTAACTAATGAAAAACTGTTTTTT.

In DNA, the CDR3 is TGTGCCAGCTCACCCTGGGCGGGAGTCAACAATGAGCAGTTCTTC. Amino acids: CASSPWAGVNNEQFF. The chain joins TRBV18 to TRBJ2-1; 7 bases map to TRBD2. The CDR3 consists of 15 residues. The germline gives CDR1 KGHSH, CDR2 LQKENI. Trimming removed 3 bases from V and 5 bases from J; junction bases left unmatched: 7.

This rearrangement joins TRBV27 to TRBJ1-6; 7 positions match TRBD1. With 6 bases clipped from V and 7 bases from J, the junction kept 6 bases outside the gene matches. Germline CDR1 and CDR2: MNHEY and SMNVEV (reference sequence). The CDR3 covers 14 residues. Here the CDR3 DNA reads TGTGCCAGCAGCCGGGACAGCTGGAATTCACCCCTCCACTTT. Protein: CASSRDSWNSPLHF.

The V and J genes are TRBV19 and TRBJ2-1; no reliable D call. The V end lost 6 bases, the J end lost 1 base, and 13 bases lay between the germline ends. CDR1 is LNHDA, CDR2 SQIVND, per germline (reference sequence). This CDR3 region has 15 residues. CDR3 sequence reads: CASRRSEMSYNEQFF. The DNA for the CDR3 is TGTGCCAGTAGGCGGTCCGAGATGTCCTACAATGAGCAGTTCTTC.

The sample holds one count of this clone. This rearrangement joins TRBV18 to TRBJ2-1; TRBD2 agrees at 14 bases. This CDR3 contains 19 residues. Germline lookup yields CDR1 KGHSH and CDR2 LQKENI. J lost 2 bases, V lost 3 bases, and 9 bases had no gene match. Here the CDR3 DNA reads TGTGCCAGCTCACCTCCGACTAGCGGGGGGGGCGAGGCCTACAATGAGCAGTTCTTC. Encoded protein: CASSPPTSGGGEAYNEQFF.

This clone was seen a few times. The chain couples TRBV19 to TRBJ1-2; 8 bases fit TRBD1. The CDR3 loop spans 13 amino acids. V dropped 6 bases and J dropped 14; count of bases not matched to a gene: 14. Germline V gene data show CDR1 as LNHDA and CDR2 as SQIVND (reference sequence). The CDR3 DNA is TGTGCCAGTAGCCCTCCAGGGGGCGGAGCTGAAACCTTC. As protein: CASSPPGGGAETF.

The chain links TRBV29-1 to TRBJ1-2; a possible D gene is TRBD1 (6 bases). The V gene's germline CDR1 is SQVTM and CDR2 ANQGSEA. V dropped 7 bases and J dropped 4 bases, with 10 bases sitting between them. CDR3 size: 11 residues. The DNA for the CDR3 is TGCAGCGCTACAGGGCCCTATGGCTACACCTTC. Translating gives CSATGPYGYTF.

This clone appeared a few times. V usage is TRBV25-1 and J usage is TRBJ1-6, with TRBD1 as a possible D gene (6 bases). The germline CDR1 and CDR2 sequences are MGHDK and SYGVNS. V lost 3 bases to trimming and J lost 6 bases, with 18 bases between them. The CDR3 covers 17 residues. CDR3 bases: TGTGCCAGCAGTGACTCTTATCAGGGGCGGTTTAATTCACCCCTCCACTTT. This sequence encodes CASSDSYQGRFNSPLHF.

The V and J genes are TRBV6-5 and TRBJ2-7; TRBD2 aligns across 12 bases. The germline V gene has CDR1 MNHEY and CDR2 SVGAGI. The CDR3 runs 15 residues. After removal of 4 bases from V and 2 bases from J, the junction contained 3 bases not matched to a gene. CDR3 loop: CASSSWTSGAYEQYF. The CDR3 DNA follows: TGTGCCAGCAGTTCCTGGACTAGCGGGGCCTACGAGCAGTACTTC.

The rearrangement joins TRBV5-1 to TRBJ2-2, with D possibly TRBD2 on 5 matching bases. The germline CDR1 and CDR2 sequences are SGHRS and YFSETQ. Trimming removed 6 bases from V and 1 base from J, with 10 bases in between. The CDR3 totals 14 residues. CDR3 in amino acids: CASTSGGNTGELFF. The CDR3 bases are TGCGCCAGCACCAGCGGTGGGAACACCGGGGAGCTGTTTTTT.

This chain uses TRBV19 with TRBJ1-1; D call uncertain. The CDR3 has 14 amino acids. Germline CDR1 and CDR2: LNHDA and SQIVND (reference sequence). V dropped 7 bases and J dropped 4 bases, with 16 bases sitting between them. CDR3 sequence: CASIRGSEGTEAFF. Written as DNA, the CDR3 is TGTGCCAGTATAAGAGGGTCCGAGGGCACTGAAGCTTTCTTT.

The chain is built from TRBV7-2 and TRBJ1-1; 10 bases map to TRBD1. The V gene end was trimmed by 7 bases and the J gene end by 1 base; junction bases not matched to a gene: 9. Germline lookup yields CDR1 SGHTA and CDR2 FQGNSA. The length of the CDR3 is 16 residues. The CDR3 reads CASNYRDRGANTEAFF. The DNA for the CDR3 is TGTGCCAGCAACTACCGGGACAGGGGTGCGAACACTGAAGCTTTCTTT.

This chain uses TRBV12-3 or TRBV12-4 with TRBJ1-2, with 7 bases matching TRBD1. J lost 7 bases, V lost 3 bases, and 2 bases had no gene match. The CDR3 covers 12 residues. CDR3 DNA sequence: TGTGCCAGCAGTTTGGCAGGGGGTGGCTACACCTTC. Amino acids: CASSLAGGGYTF.

This clone has just one count. The V call is TRBV28, the J call TRBJ1-2; D remains unclear. V lost 1 base to trimming and J lost 3 bases, with 12 bases between them. The length of the CDR3 is 15 residues. Germline CDR1 MDHEN, CDR2 SYDVKM. The CDR3 sequence: CASSLSSPVHYGYTF. CDR3 DNA sequence: TGTGCCAGCAGTTTATCTTCTCCAGTTCACTATGGCTACACCTTC.

This chain uses TRBV10-3 with TRBJ1-1, with a tentative D call TRBD1 (6 bases). The germline V gene has CDR1 ENHRY and CDR2 SYGVKD. Trimming left V 6 bases short and J 1 base short, with 12 bases between. This CDR3 has 14 residues. CDR3 bases: TGTGCCATCAGACCCCAGGGGCAGAACACTGAAGCTTTCTTT. Its protein product is CAIRPQGQNTEAFF.

The chain joins TRBV27 to TRBJ1-2; D possibly corresponds to TRBD1 (6 bases). CDR1 and CDR2 from the germline V gene are MNHEY and SMNVEV (reference sequence). The V end was cut by 3 bases, the J end by 3 bases, with 23 bases between. The CDR3 is made up of 18 amino acids. The CDR3 protein is CASSLGTEILQGYYGYTF. In DNA form, the CDR3 reads TGTGCCAGCAGTTTGGGGACGGAGATACTACAGGGCTACTATGGCTACACCTTC.

The CDR3 spells CASAPGTADFNQPQHF. The CDR3 bases are TGTGCCTCGGCTCCCGGGACAGCCGATTTCAATCAGCCCCAGCATTTT. V usage is TRBV30 and J usage is TRBJ1-5; 7 nucleotides match TRBD1. CDR3 length equals 16 residues. V lost 7 bases, J lost 3 bases, and 15 bases stayed unmatched. Germline CDR1 reads GTSNPN; CDR2 reads SVGIG (reference sequence).

The CDR3 sequence is CASSKGEIIGNTIYF. The CDR3 DNA follows: TGCGCCAGCAGCAAGGGAGAAATCATCGGAAACACCATATATTTT. V and J are TRBV5-1 and TRBJ1-3; D is ambiguous. In germline, CDR1 is SGHRS, CDR2 YFSETQ. Trimming left V 4 bases short and J 4 bases short, with 15 bases between. CDR3 length equals 15 residues.

The V gene is TRBV6-5, the J gene TRBJ2-5; 9 bases map to TRBD2. Trimming cost V 7 bases and J 2 bases; bases outside gene matches: 8. The CDR3 spans 15 residues. Germline CDR1 is MNHEY and CDR2 is SVGAGI. The chain's CDR3 is CASTLAGAGQETQYF. The CDR3 region has the DNA TGTGCCAGCACATTAGCGGGAGCTGGGCAAGAGACCCAGTACTTC.

CDR3 coding DNA: TGCGCCAGCAAACTCTACAGGGGGCGAGGGGAAAAACTGTTTTTT. It specifies CASKLYRGRGEKLFF. The V call is TRBV23-1, the J call TRBJ1-4; 9 bases agree with TRBD1. TRBV23-1 is filed as an ORF, its function uncertain. The V gene end was trimmed by 7 bases and the J gene end by 8 bases; junction bases not matched to a gene: 11. This CDR3 comprises 15 residues.

This clone was observed once. This chain uses TRBV27 with TRBJ1-5; weak D call: TRBD1 (6 bases). The CDR3 is made up of 13 amino acids. Trimming stripped 4 bases from V and 3 bases from J, with 7 bases between. CDR1 and CDR2 from the germline V gene are MNHEY and SMNVEV (reference sequence). CDR3 amino acids: CASSWDTNQPQHF. The CDR3, as DNA: TGTGCCAGCAGTTGGGACACCAATCAGCCCCAGCATTTT.

This clone came up once. J is TRBJ2-7 and V is TRBV15; 8 nucleotides align to TRBD1. CDR3 length equals 14 residues. V shed 5 bases and J 6 bases; nucleotides not matched to a gene: 9. Germline-derived CDR1 and CDR2 are LNHNV and YYDKDF (reference sequence). The CDR3 nucleotides are TGTGCCACCAGCGGCGCTTATGACAGGGGCGAGCAGTACTTC. This gives the protein CATSGAYDRGEQYF.

The chain links TRBV7-2 to TRBJ2-1, with TRBD2 identical over 14 bases. The germline V gene has CDR1 SGHTA and CDR2 FQGNSA. The J segment lost 7 bases and the V segment lost 5 bases, leaving 7 bases of the junction unmatched. The CDR3 runs 16 residues. The CDR3 bases are TGTGCCAGCAGCCCGCCGGGACTAGCGGGAGTTAATGAGCAGTTCTTC. Its translation is CASSPPGLAGVNEQFF.

The rearrangement joins TRBV6-5 to TRBJ2-2; TRBD1 matches 8 bases. The CDR3 extends over 14 amino acids. J lost 3 bases, V lost 6 bases, and 3 bases had no gene match. Germline lookup yields CDR1 MNHEY and CDR2 SVGAGI. CDR3 in amino acids: CASRMTGDTGELFF. The CDR3 nucleotides read TGTGCCAGCAGGATGACAGGGGACACCGGGGAGCTGTTTTTT.